The clone carrying this T cell receptor beta chain was counted once. In the original analysis: How many nucleated cells were present was estimated from reference gene primer amplification. Assay used: immunoSEQ multiplex PCR; TCRdb lists only in-frame clones, some missing. D and trimming come from the DNA, and the V and J calls and clone size come from that table. This table holds under 300,000 clones, 70% to 90% found once. The sample belongs to a study of blood T cell repertoires in COVID-19. Study at large: From T cells, B-cell-depleted T cells, or PBMCs came the material, which was cDNA or gDNA.

Between the trimmed V and J ends, which lost 4 bases and 2 bases, there was a span of 17 bases. The CDR3 runs 16 residues. CDR1 is SGHNT, CDR2 YYREEE, per germline (reference sequence). The clonotype originates from a woman aged 70 to 79 with acute or convalescent COVID-19. The V gene is TRBV5-4, the J gene TRBJ2-3; weak D call: TRBD1 (5 bases). Sequencing was performed on peripheral blood. CDR3 amino acids: CASSPEDTYSTDTQYF. DNA of the CDR3: TGTGCCAGCAGCCCCGAGGACACCTACTCCACAGATACGCAGTATTTT. Together with reference TRBV5-4 and TRBJ2-3, the CDR3 gives the full variable domain: ETGVTQSPTHLIKTRGQQVTLRCSSQSGHNTVSWYQQALGQGPQFIFQYYREEENGRGNFPPRFSGLQFPNYSSELNVNALELDDSALYLCASSPEDTYSTDTQYFGPGTRLTVL.